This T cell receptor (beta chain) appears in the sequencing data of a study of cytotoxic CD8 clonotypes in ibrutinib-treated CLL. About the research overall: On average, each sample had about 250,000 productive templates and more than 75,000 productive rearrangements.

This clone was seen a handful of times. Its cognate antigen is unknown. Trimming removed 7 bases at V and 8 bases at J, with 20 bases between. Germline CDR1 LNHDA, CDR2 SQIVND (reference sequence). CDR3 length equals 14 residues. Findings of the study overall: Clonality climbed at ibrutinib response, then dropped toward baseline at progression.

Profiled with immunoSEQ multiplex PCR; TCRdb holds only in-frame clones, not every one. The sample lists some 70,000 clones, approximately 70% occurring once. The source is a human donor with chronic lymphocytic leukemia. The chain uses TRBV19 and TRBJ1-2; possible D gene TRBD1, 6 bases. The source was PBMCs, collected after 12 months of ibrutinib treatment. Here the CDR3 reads CASTPSRGAKGYTF. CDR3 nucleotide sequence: TGTGCCAGTACCCCTTCTAGGGGGGCGAAAGGCTACACCTTC.